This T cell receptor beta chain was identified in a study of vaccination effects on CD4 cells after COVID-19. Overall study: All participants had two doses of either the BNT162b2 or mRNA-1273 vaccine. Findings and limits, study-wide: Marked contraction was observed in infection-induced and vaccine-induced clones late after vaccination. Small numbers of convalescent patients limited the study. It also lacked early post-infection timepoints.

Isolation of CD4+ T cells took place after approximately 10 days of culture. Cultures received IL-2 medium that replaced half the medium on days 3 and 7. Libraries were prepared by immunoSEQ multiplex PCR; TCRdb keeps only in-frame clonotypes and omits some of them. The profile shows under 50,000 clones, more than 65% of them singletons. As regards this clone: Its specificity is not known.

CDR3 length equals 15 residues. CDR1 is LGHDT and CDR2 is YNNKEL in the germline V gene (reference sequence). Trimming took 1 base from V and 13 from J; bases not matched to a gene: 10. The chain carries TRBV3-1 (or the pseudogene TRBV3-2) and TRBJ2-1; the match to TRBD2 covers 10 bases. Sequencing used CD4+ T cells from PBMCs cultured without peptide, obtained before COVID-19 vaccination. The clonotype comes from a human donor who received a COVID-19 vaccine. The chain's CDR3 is CASSQARLAGVFQFF. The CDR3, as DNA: TGTGCCAGCAGCCAAGCCCGGCTAGCGGGAGTTTTCCAGTTCTTC.